These 27 T cell receptor beta chains came from one sample sequenced in a study of blood T cell repertoires in COVID-19. TCRdb's table, derived via immunoSEQ multiplex PCR, lists solely in-frame clones and lacks some. The sample lists about 200,000 clones; roughly 84% were seen once. The sample taken for sequencing was peripheral blood. The receptors stem from a woman at least 80 years old with acute or convalescent COVID-19.

For this clone: The junction and the germline gene differ at one end; a read error may be behind it. The gene calls are TRBV7-9 and TRBJ1-4, with a possible D match to TRBD1 (5 bases). Germline CDR1 reads SEHNR; CDR2 reads FQNEAQ (reference sequence). There are 14 residues in the CDR3. Here the CDR3 DNA reads TGTGCCAGCACCTTAGGGGCCGCGAATGAAAAACTGTTTTTT. This codes for CASTLGAANEKLFF.

This clone showed up just a few times. V usage is TRBV7-9 and J usage is TRBJ1-5, with D possibly TRBD1 on 5 matching bases. From germline, CDR1 is SEHNR and CDR2 FQNEAQ (reference sequence). The CDR3 has 14 residues. Trimming removed 4 bases from V and 2 bases from J, with 9 bases in between. For the CDR3, the DNA is TGTGCCAGCAGCTACCTCAGGGGCAATCAGCCCCAGCATTTT. Translation gives CASSYLRGNQPQHF. The variable domain in full, with the rest retrieved from reference TRBV7-9 and TRBJ1-5, is DTGVSQNPRHKITKRGQNVTFRCDPISEHNRLYWYRQTLGQGPEFLTYFQNEAQLEKSRLLSDRFSAERPKGSFSTLEIQRTEQGDSAMYLCASSYLRGNQPQHFGDGTRLSIL.

This clone has just one count. This chain uses TRBV28 with TRBJ2-7; D perhaps matches TRBD2 (6 bases). Per germline, CDR1 MDHEN and CDR2 SYDVKM. V was pared by 2 bases and J by 2 bases, with 10 bases between. The CDR3 length is 14 residues. The CDR3 region is CASSLAGMTYEQYF. CDR3 bases: TGTGCCAGCAGTTTAGCGGGAATGACCTACGAGCAGTACTTC.

In its sample, this clone was seen once. The chain is built from TRBV7-9 and TRBJ1-2; the D gene is possibly TRBD1 (6 bases). The CDR3 runs to 13 residues. V was clipped by 4 bases and J by 7 bases, with 13 bases between them. From germline, CDR1 is SEHNR and CDR2 FQNEAQ (reference sequence). DNA of the CDR3: TGTGCCAGCAGCTATACAACACAGGGTGGCTACACCTTC. The encoded protein is CASSYTTQGGYTF.

V and J are TRBV6-1 and TRBJ1-2; no clear D gene. This CDR3 is built from 14 residues. CDR1 MNHNS and CDR2 SASEGT come from the germline V gene. Trimming pared 5 bases from V and 0 bases from J, leaving 10 bases between. The CDR3 nucleotides are TGTGCCAGCAGTAGACAACAGACTAACTATGGCTACACCTTC. Translated, it gives CASSRQQTNYGYTF.

This rearrangement joins TRBV10-3 to TRBJ1-1; 7 bases agree with TRBD1. Trimming took 1 base from V and 8 from J; bases not matched to a gene: 4. CDR3 length equals 13 residues. From germline, CDR1 is ENHRY and CDR2 SYGVKD. CDR3 bases: TGTGCCATCAGTGAGTTAGGCAGGGGGGAAGCTTTCTTT. It yields the protein CAISELGRGEAFF.

V gene TRBV6-4 combines with J gene TRBJ1-3, with a tentative D call TRBD1 (6 bases). Germline CDR1 MRHNA, CDR2 SNTAGT. The V gene lost 6 bases and the J gene lost 8 bases, with 20 bases spanning the gap. The CDR3 is made up of 15 amino acids. DNA for the CDR3: TGTGCCAGCAGAATACAGGGTGGTTCTTCAGACACCATATATTTT. Translation: CASRIQGGSSDTIYF.

A single count supports this clone. Other DNA variants within this sample encode the same CDR3. The V gene is TRBV18, the J gene TRBJ1-2; D may be TRBD1 (6 bases). Trimming pared 0 bases from V and 3 bases from J, leaving 11 bases between. Germline CDR1 is KGHSH and CDR2 is LQKENI. The CDR3 runs to 15 residues. The CDR3 protein is CASSPPQGRDYGYTF. The CDR3 region has the DNA TGTGCCAGCTCACCACCGCAGGGGCGGGACTATGGCTACACCTTC.

The rearrangement links TRBV27 to TRBJ1-1; D call uncertain. The CDR3 is made up of 14 amino acids. Per germline, CDR1 MNHEY and CDR2 SMNVEV (reference sequence). Trimming removed 1 base from V and 4 bases from J, with 10 bases in between. CDR3 nucleotides: TGTGCCAGCAGTTTATTAAACGGCGGCACTGAAGCTTTCTTT. Translated, it gives CASSLLNGGTEAFF.

This clone was detected many times. The J gene is TRBJ2-2, the V gene TRBV11-2; possibly TRBD1 for D (5 bases). CDR1 and CDR2 from the germline V gene are SGHAT and FQNNGV. The length of the CDR3 is 16 residues. The V and J ends lost 5 bases and 7 bases respectively, with 20 bases between them. CDR3 bases: TGTGCCAGCAGCCCGCGCCGGGTGGGGCTGGGCGGGGAGCTGTTTTTT. It is translated as CASSPRRVGLGGELFF.

The rearrangement joins TRBV19 to TRBJ1-5, with D tentatively TRBD1 (5 bases). The CDR3 runs 16 residues. Trimming cost V 3 bases and J 0 bases, with 12 bases left between them. The germline V gene has CDR1 LNHDA and CDR2 SQIVND (reference sequence). The CDR3 coding sequence is TGTGCCAGTAGTATCTTGGGGCAGGGTAGCAATCAGCCCCAGCATTTT. It translates to CASSILGQGSNQPQHF.

The chain combines TRBV29-1 with TRBJ1-1, with a tentative D call TRBD1 (5 bases). CDR3 length: 12 residues. The V gene's germline CDR1 is SQVTM and CDR2 ANQGSEA. V shed 3 bases and J shed 2 bases, with 7 bases lying between them. CDR3 residues: CSVDRANTEAFF. As DNA, the CDR3 is TGCAGCGTTGACAGGGCTAACACTGAAGCTTTCTTT.

A few counts support this clone. The genes are TRBV5-4 and TRBJ2-1, with 9 bases matching TRBD2. J gave up 4 bases and V 0 bases, and 2 bases lay outside the gene matches. The CDR3 sequence is 15 residues long. Germline values: CDR1 SGHNT, CDR2 YYREEE (reference sequence). CDR3 DNA: TGTGCCAGCAGCTTGGGGACTAGCGATTACAATGAGCAGTTCTTC. Translation gives CASSLGTSDYNEQFF.

This clone was seen more than once but under ten times. The genes are TRBV29-1 and TRBJ1-4, with D possibly being TRBD1 (6 bases). Per germline, CDR1 SQVTM and CDR2 ANQGSEA. The ends were cut back, 4 bases at V and 5 bases at J, with 17 bases in the middle. This CDR3 spans 15 amino acids. The chain's CDR3 is CSVALGAGRNEKLFF. CDR3 sequence (DNA): TGCAGCGTTGCCCTGGGGGCAGGACGAAATGAAAAACTGTTTTTT. Supplemented by reference TRBV29-1 and TRBJ1-4, the full variable domain reads SAVISQKPSRDICQRGTSLTIQCQVDSQVTMMFWYRQQPGQSLTLIATANQGSEATYESGFVIDKFPISRPNLTFSTLTVSNMSPEDSSIYLCSVALGAGRNEKLFFGSGTQLSVL.

To note about this clone: Compared with germline, one end of the junction differs, possibly owing to a read error. The chain has TRBV14 and TRBJ1-2; D unresolved. Germline V CDR1 and CDR2: SGHDN, FVKESK. The CDR3 covers 16 residues. CDR3 sequence (DNA): TGTGCCAGCAGCCAAGTTGGCGGGTACGGTAACGATGGCTACACCTTC. Protein: CASSQVGGYGNDGYTF.

The gene calls are TRBV9 and TRBJ1-6; unclear D gene. Trimming took off 0 bases at V and 1 base at J, with 5 bases between the two ends. CDR1 and CDR2 from the germline V gene are SGDLS and YYNGEE. The CDR3 loop spans 15 amino acids. CDR3 in DNA: TGTGCCAGCAGCGTAGGACAATCCTATAATTCACCCCTCCACTTT. Translation: CASSVGQSYNSPLHF.

CDR3 nucleotide sequence: TGCGCCAGCAGCCAAGGGGGAGGCGGGGGAGAGACCCAGTACTTC. It codes for CASSQGGGGGETQYF. The chain links TRBV4-3 to TRBJ2-5, with 7 positions matching TRBD2. The CDR3 is made up of 15 amino acids. V trimming: 1 base; J trimming: 4 bases; junction bases outside the gene matches: 6. Per germline, CDR1 LGHNA and CDR2 YSLEER.

This clone was recorded only once. The rearrangement links TRBV18 to TRBJ2-7; 7 positions match TRBD1. J gave up 0 bases and V 2 bases, and 4 bases lay outside the gene matches. Germline CDR1 reads KGHSH; CDR2 reads LQKENI. The CDR3 loop spans 15 amino acids. CDR3 in amino acids: CASSPTGQISYEQYF. CDR3 DNA: TGTGCCAGCTCACCAACGGGACAGATCTCCTACGAGCAGTACTTC.

The chain combines TRBV11-3 with TRBJ1-1, with D maybe TRBD1 (5 bases). There are 13 residues in the CDR3. In germline, CDR1 is SGHNT, CDR2 YENEEA. V shed 6 bases and J shed 6 bases, with 14 bases lying between them. The CDR3 nucleotides read TGTGCCAGCAGGCCCGGGGGGTTCGCTGAAGCTTTCTTT. Translated: CASRPGGFAEAFF.

The genes are TRBV6-6 and TRBJ2-7, with 7 bases fitting TRBD1. The CDR3 totals 14 residues. Germline CDR1 MNHNY, CDR2 SVGAGI (reference sequence). The J segment lost 2 bases and the V segment lost 0 bases, leaving 1 base of the junction unmatched. The CDR3 DNA is TGTGCCAGCAGTTACTCGAGGGGGCCCTACGAGCAGTACTTC. Protein sequence: CASSYSRGPYEQYF.

The chain joins TRBV11-1 to TRBJ2-5; TRBD1 matches at 8 bases. Unmatched junction bases numbered 14, after V lost 0 bases and J lost 8 bases. Germline V lookup: CDR1 SGHAT, CDR2 FQDESV (reference sequence). The CDR3 has 17 residues. The DNA of the CDR3 is TGTGCCAGCAGCTTAGCCCAGGGGGCGCCGGGTGGTCCTACCCAGTACTTC. Translating it yields CASSLAQGAPGGPTQYF.

The V and J genes are TRBV6-2 or TRBV6-3 and TRBJ2-1; TRBD2 aligns across 14 bases. This CDR3 has 17 residues. V was clipped by 4 bases and J by 9 bases; unmatched bases: 11. The germline CDR1 and CDR2 sequences are MNHEY and SVGEGT. CDR3 in DNA: TGTGCCAGCAGTTCCCCACCGGGACTAGCGGGAGTAGGTGAGCAGTTCTTC. Its translation: CASSSPPGLAGVGEQFF.

The CDR3 nucleotides are TGCGCCAGCAGCTTCGGGGTTGGCGAAAAACTGTTTTTT. Its protein is CASSFGVGEKLFF. The V gene is TRBV5-1, the J gene TRBJ1-4; no firm D call. Germline-derived CDR1 and CDR2 are SGHRS and YFSETQ. CDR3 size: 13 residues. V was clipped by 2 bases and J by 8 bases, with 10 bases between them.

This rearrangement joins TRBV5-4 to TRBJ2-5; D gene unclear. The CDR3 sequence is 13 residues long. V gave up 0 bases and J gave up 0 bases, with 3 bases separating them. The germline V gene encodes CDR1 SGHNT and CDR2 YYREEE (reference sequence). The CDR3 here is CASSLVYQETQYF. The DNA of the CDR3 is TGTGCCAGCAGCTTGGTATACCAAGAGACCCAGTACTTC.

V and J are TRBV6-2 or TRBV6-3 and TRBJ2-7, with D perhaps matching TRBD2 (6 bases). Germline-derived CDR1 and CDR2 are MNHEY and SVGEGT. The V gene lost 2 bases and the J gene lost 5 bases, with 16 bases spanning the gap. The CDR3 length is 15 residues. CDR3 coding DNA: TGTGCCAGCAGTTACCCGACTAGGGGAGACGACGAGCAGTACTTC. Its translation: CASSYPTRGDDEQYF.

This clone was counted at least ten times. CDR3 sequence reads: CASSLAVGTKNIQYF. In DNA, the CDR3 is TGTGCCAGCAGCTTGGCGGTTGGAACCAAAAACATTCAGTACTTC. V is TRBV7-2 and J is TRBJ2-4, with no clear D. The germline V and J ends were trimmed by 3 bases and 2 bases, with 11 bases remaining between them. Germline lookup yields CDR1 SGHTA and CDR2 FQGNSA. The CDR3 consists of 15 residues.

The chain carries TRBV27 and TRBJ1-5; TRBD1 matches 9 bases. Germline V gene data show CDR1 as MNHEY and CDR2 as SMNVEV (reference sequence). V was pared by 1 base and J by 2 bases, with 12 bases of the junction left unmatched. The CDR3 spans 19 residues. The CDR3: CASSLFGTGPNRGNQPQHF. The CDR3 nucleotides read TGTGCCAGCAGTTTATTTGGGACAGGGCCAAATAGGGGCAATCAGCCCCAGCATTTT.